The text below deals with one T cell receptor beta chain. V dropped 3 bases and J dropped 6; count of bases not matched to a gene: 3. Germline CDR1 reads SGHTS; CDR2 reads YDEGEE. CDR3 length: 14 residues. The sample is drawn from a study of blood T cell repertoires in COVID-19. Overall study: T cells, B-cell-depleted T cells, or PBMCs provided the cDNA or gDNA that served as material.

In the original analysis: The authors estimated nucleated cell counts from reference gene primer amplification. Profiling relied on immunoSEQ multiplex PCR, and the TCRdb table lists in-frame clones only, not all of them. For V, J and clone size, that table is used; D and trimming come from the DNA. The sample has tens of thousands of clones; around 85% are singletons. The sequencing input was peripheral blood. The chain is built from TRBV5-8 and TRBJ1-6, with 7 bases aligning to TRBD1. The clonotype originates from a human donor in a cohort sampled during active COVID-19. The CDR3 nucleotides read TGTGCCAGCAGCTCGGGACAGACTAATTCACCCCTCCACTTT. Translation: CASSSGQTNSPLHF.